This T cell receptor (beta chain) was obtained from a study of blood T cells in healthy people across ages. General study findings and limits: Age showed a roughly linear inverse relationship with TCR beta diversity per million T cells. It was the long-lived donors that had more naive CD4+ cells and higher diversity than aged donors.

Primers used in a second PCR of about 7 to 12 cycles were a sample-barcoded 5' primer and a J-beta primer mix. Each cDNA molecule was tagged by a template-switch adaptor with 12 random nucleotides. TCRdb reprocessed the 5' RACE reads via MiXCR and lists one record per CDR3 protein. The sample shows 1.5 million to 2 million distinct CDR3 sequences, about 50% of them seen only once. Per germline, CDR1 SGHTA and CDR2 FQGTGA. This CDR3 comprises 16 residues. V dropped 3 bases and J dropped 4; count of bases not matched to a gene: 10. This clonotype was recorded a few times. Its antigen remains unidentified.

The sample comprised blood. This chain connects TRBV7-3 to TRBJ1-1; TRBD1 agrees at 8 bases. The sequence was obtained from a woman between 40 and 55 years old in good health. The chain's CDR3 is CASSLAGDRRRTEAFF. The CDR3 DNA sequence: TGTGCCAGCAGCTTGGCGGGGGACAGGAGGCGCACTGAAGCTTTCTTT.